The 2 T cell receptor beta chains given below trace back to one sample, sequenced in a study of CD8+ T cells in alopecia areata. After isolation, RNA underwent reverse transcription to generate cDNA as the sequencing template. Produced via immunoSEQ multiplex PCR; TCRdb's table is partial and in-frame only. The table records some 240,000 clones, about 50% of them present only once. The treatment was: oral pan-JAK inhibitor, 5-10 mg twice daily. The specimen comprised CD4+ T cells sorted from blood, sampled at week 4, from a patient treated with tofacitinib. Source of these receptors: a human donor with alopecia areata.

The V gene is TRBV4-3, the J gene TRBJ2-2; D is unresolved. This CDR3 is built from 13 residues. The V gene lost 1 base and the J gene lost 7 bases, with 7 bases spanning the gap. CDR1 and CDR2 from the germline V gene are LGHNA and YSLEER. CDR3 in DNA: TGCGCCAGCAGCCAAGGGGTCGTCGGGGAGCTGTTTTTT. The encoded protein is CASSQGVVGELFF.

This clone was seen a handful of times. This chain uses TRBV5-1 with TRBJ2-2; 7 positions match TRBD1. Germline CDR1 SGHRS, CDR2 YFSETQ. The ends lost 5 bases at V and 0 bases at J; junction bases unmatched: 4. The CDR3 length is 15 residues. CDR3 coding DNA: TGCGCCAGCAGTGGGACAGCTACGAACACCGGGGAGCTGTTTTTT. Residues: CASSGTATNTGELFF.